The T cell receptor (beta chain) under discussion was sequenced for a study of T-cell memory formation after mild COVID-19. The CDR3 extends over 15 amino acids. CDR1 and CDR2 (germline): LGHDT, YNNKEL (reference sequence). Trimming took 2 bases from V and 4 from J; bases not matched to a gene: 3. Using constant-segment primers, 5'RACE produced TCR alpha and TCR beta cDNA libraries carrying sample barcodes and UMIs. A single record per CDR3 protein comes from TCRdb applying MiXCR to the 5' RACE reads. The table has 200,000 to 250,000 distinct CDR3 sequences, roughly a tenth seen once. There are a few counts of this clonotype. Its antigen remains unidentified. Study results and caveats: Confirmation was lacking for SARS-CoV-2 specificity of second-wave clones that peaked on day 37. Of the contracting clones, CD4+ ones lay mainly in CM and EM, and CD8+ ones in EMRA. CD4+ bias marked clones expanding day 15 to 37, unlike balanced contracting clones.

The source of this sequence is a man between 18 and 35 years old who had mild COVID-19 (a few samples of this study predate the infection). Cell type and time point are not known. The V and J genes are TRBV3-1 and TRBJ1-4; 8 positions agree with TRBD1. The sample consisted of PBMCs or a T cell subset sorted from them (not recorded which). The CDR3 DNA reads as TGTGCCAGCAGCCAACGACAGGGGAGTAATGAAAAACTGTTTTTT. Amino acids: CASSQRQGSNEKLFF.